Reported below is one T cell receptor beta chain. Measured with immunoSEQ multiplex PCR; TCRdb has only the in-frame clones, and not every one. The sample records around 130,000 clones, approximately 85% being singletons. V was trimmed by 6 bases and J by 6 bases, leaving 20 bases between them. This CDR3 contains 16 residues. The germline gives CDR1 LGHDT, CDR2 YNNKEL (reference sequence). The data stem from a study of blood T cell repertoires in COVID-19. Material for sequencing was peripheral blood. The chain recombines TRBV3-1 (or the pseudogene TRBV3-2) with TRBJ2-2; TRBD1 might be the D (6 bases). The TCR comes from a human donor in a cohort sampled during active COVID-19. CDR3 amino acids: CASRPQHEQGPGELFF. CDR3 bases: TGTGCCAGCAGACCTCAGCACGAACAGGGACCCGGGGAGCTGTTTTTT.